This entry concerns a single T cell receptor (beta chain). Its antigen is as yet unknown. The data originate from a study of T cell repertoires in cytomegalovirus infection. Study details: An indication of both CMV infection and matching HLA type came from public TCR beta signatures.

TCRdb independently ran MiXCR on the reads; one entry per CDR3 protein. The table lists around 310,000 distinct CDR3 sequences, 25% to 30% of them singletons, with around 20% in the top ten. The germline V and J ends were trimmed by 6 bases and 2 bases, with 13 bases remaining between them. CDR3 length: 14 amino acids. Source: cultured PBMCs, taken from culture after CMV antigen stimulation. This chain uses TRBV12-3 or TRBV12-4 with TRBJ1-1; D might be TRBD1 (5 bases). This TCR was sampled from a human donor in good health (CMV status not recorded). Some clones in this sample may be carry-over from other donors' samples. The CDR3 sequence is CASSSGGGNTEAFF. DNA for the CDR3: TGTGCCAGCAGCTCCGGGGGGGGAAACACTGAAGCTTTCTTT.